This TCR beta chain came from a study of CXCR3-negative and CXCR3-positive naive CD8 T cells. Study at large: About 140 million TRB reads were obtained in total, which works out to about 1.5 +/- 0.3 million per library.

The libraries of TRB cDNA were constructed through 5' RACE using UMI labels. TCRdb re-called the 5' RACE reads, yielding one record per CDR3 amino acid sequence without DNA. Found here are some 130,000 distinct CDR3 sequences; the top ten clones hold 0.45% to 0.55%. Triplicate sorts, 300,000 to 350,000 cells apiece, were made for each CD8+ T cell subset. Germline V gives CDR1 MNHNY, CDR2 SVGAGI (reference sequence). The CDR3 is 14 amino acids. Study outcomes and limitations: Researchers report that CXCR3-positive naive cells carry more hydrophobic TRB CDR3s than CXCR3-negative naive cells. CD5 surface expression was similar among naive subsets, and TCR strength was estimated by inference from TRB CDR3 properties.

A remark on this clonotype: Its antigen remains unknown.

The TCR sequence derives from a human donor in good health. Some clones in this sample may be carry-over from other donors' samples. The material sequenced was naive CXCR3- CD8+ T cells from blood. Subset of the sample: CD45RO-CCR7+CD27+CD95- naive CD8+ T cells lacking CXCR3 (TNR3-). The chain combines TRBV6-6 with TRBJ2-2. The CDR3 protein is CASSPDAETGELFF.